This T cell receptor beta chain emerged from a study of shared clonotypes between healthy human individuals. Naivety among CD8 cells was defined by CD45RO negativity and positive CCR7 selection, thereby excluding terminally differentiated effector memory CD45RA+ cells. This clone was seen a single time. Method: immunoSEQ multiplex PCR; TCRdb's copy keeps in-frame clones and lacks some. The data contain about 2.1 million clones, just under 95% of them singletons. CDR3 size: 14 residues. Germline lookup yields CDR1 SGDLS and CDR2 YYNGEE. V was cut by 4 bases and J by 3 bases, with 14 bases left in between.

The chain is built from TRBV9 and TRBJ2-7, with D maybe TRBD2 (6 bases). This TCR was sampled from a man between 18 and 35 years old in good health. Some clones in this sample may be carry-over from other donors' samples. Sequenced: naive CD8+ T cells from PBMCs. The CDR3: CASSPPTSLYEQYF. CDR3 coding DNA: TGTGCCAGCAGCCCTCCGACTAGTCTCTACGAGCAGTACTTC.